What follows are 12 T cell receptor beta chains derived from one specimen sequenced in a study of shared clonotypes between healthy human individuals. The protocol was immunoSEQ multiplex PCR, while the TCRdb copy is restricted to in-frame clones and leaves out a portion. The table records some 2.1 million clones, about 95% of them present only once. Sequencing was done on a sample of naive CD4+ T cells sorted from blood. Subset defined: CD45RA+ positively selected. All receptors derive from a man aged 18 to 29 in good health.

V and J are TRBV11-2 and TRBJ2-7, with D tentatively TRBD1 (6 bases). V shed 2 bases and J shed 3 bases, with 11 bases lying between them. CDR3 length: 14 residues. Germline CDR1 is SGHAT and CDR2 is FQNNGV. Here the CDR3 reads CASSLRLGGYEQYF. As DNA, the CDR3 is TGTGCCAGCAGCTTAAGGTTAGGGGGCTACGAGCAGTACTTC.

The V and J genes are TRBV18 and TRBJ2-1; a possible D gene is TRBD1 (5 bases). Germline V gene sequence: CDR1 KGHSH, CDR2 LQKENI. This CDR3 has 12 residues. V shed 6 bases and J shed 6 bases, with 9 bases lying between them. CDR3 nucleotide sequence: TGTGCCAGCTCCCACGACAGCAATGAGCAGTTCTTC. Amino acid sequence: CASSHDSNEQFF.

This sequence joins TRBV6-5 and TRBJ2-7; 10 nucleotides match TRBD2. The CDR3 is made up of 15 amino acids. V lost 6 bases, J lost 1 base, and 6 bases stayed unmatched. Per germline, CDR1 MNHEY and CDR2 SVGAGI. CDR3 nucleotides: TGTGCCAGCAGGACTCTAGCGGGGGCTTCCTACGAGCAGTACTTC. It codes for CASRTLAGASYEQYF.

The rearrangement uses TRBV10-3 and TRBJ1-4; D remains ambiguous. Germline V CDR1 and CDR2: ENHRY, SYGVKD. V lost 4 bases to trimming and J lost 4 bases, with 16 bases between them. This CDR3 has 16 amino acids. CDR3 protein: CAISAGLPEGNEKLFF. The CDR3 DNA follows: TGTGCCATCAGTGCGGGCCTTCCCGAGGGTAATGAAAAACTGTTTTTT.

The chain joins TRBV2 to TRBJ2-7, with 7 bases identical to TRBD1. The junction had 5 bases not matched to a gene; V was cut back by 7 bases and J by 2 bases. Germline V lookup: CDR1 SNHLY, CDR2 FYNNEI. The CDR3 length is 13 residues. The chain's CDR3 is CASIRDSTYEQYF. The CDR3 bases are TGTGCCAGCATTAGGGACAGTACCTACGAGCAGTACTTC.

The chain links TRBV27 to TRBJ2-7; 13 bases are shared with TRBD2. J lost 4 bases, V lost 5 bases, and 8 bases had no gene match. Germline-derived CDR1 and CDR2 are MNHEY and SMNVEV (reference sequence). The CDR3 spans 16 residues. CDR3 protein: CASSTDPGLAGYEQYF. CDR3 DNA sequence: TGTGCCAGCAGTACAGACCCGGGACTAGCGGGATACGAGCAGTACTTC.

Notes on this clone: Other DNA sequences of this sample code for an identical CDR3. This chain links TRBV18 with TRBJ2-3; no clear D. Germline V gives CDR1 KGHSH, CDR2 LQKENI. There are 12 residues in the CDR3. V was shortened by 4 bases and J by 0 bases, with 2 bases between the two germline ends. The CDR3: CASSLSTDTQYF. As DNA, the CDR3 is TGTGCCAGCTCACTTAGCACAGATACGCAGTATTTT.

The rearrangement uses TRBV9 and TRBJ1-4; 7 bases are a match to TRBD1. The V gene end was trimmed by 3 bases and the J gene end by 7 bases; junction bases not matched to a gene: 6. Germline V gene data show CDR1 as SGDLS and CDR2 as YYNGEE. CDR3 length: 14 residues. The CDR3 reads CASSAGQAPEKLFF. The CDR3 bases are TGTGCCAGCAGCGCAGGACAGGCCCCTGAAAAACTGTTTTTT.

The chain carries TRBV6-1 and TRBJ2-7; 8 positions agree with TRBD2. Germline V gives CDR1 MNHNS, CDR2 SASEGT. CDR3 length: 16 amino acids. V was pared by 3 bases and J by 3 bases, with 10 bases of the junction left unmatched. The CDR3 DNA sequence: TGTGCCAGCAGTGAGGGAGCGGGAGTCGACTTCTACGAGCAGTACTTC. Its protein product is CASSEGAGVDFYEQYF.

The chain uses TRBV28 and TRBJ2-7; D is unresolved. The CDR3 has 12 amino acids. Looked up from germline, CDR1 is MDHEN and CDR2 is SYDVKM. V dropped 1 base and J dropped 7 bases, with 8 bases sitting between them. The CDR3 sequence is CASSLFIGEQYF. The CDR3 coding sequence is TGTGCCAGCAGTTTATTTATCGGAGAGCAGTACTTC.

Concerning this clone itself: Other DNA variants within this sample encode the same CDR3. The chain joins TRBV6-1 to TRBJ2-7; 10 bases are a match to TRBD1. V trimming: 9 bases; J trimming: 3 bases; junction bases outside the gene matches: 5. The CDR3 runs 13 residues. CDR1 is MNHNS, CDR2 SASEGT, per germline. The CDR3 nucleotides read TGTGCCAGTAATAGGGACAGGGGCTACGAGCAGTACTTC. It encodes CASNRDRGYEQYF.

Only one count was recorded for this clone. V and J are TRBV30 and TRBJ1-3; 10 bases match TRBD1. The CDR3 is made up of 13 amino acids. The V gene's germline CDR1 is GTSNPN and CDR2 SVGIG (reference sequence). J was trimmed by 4 bases and V by 6 bases; bases with no gene match: 3. The CDR3 DNA reads TGTGCCTGCGACAGGGGGCGAGGAAACACCATATATTTT. Its protein is CACDRGRGNTIYF.